This T cell receptor beta chain stems from a study of cytomegalovirus exposure and HLA in healthy donors. Overall study findings and caveats: After further analysis at a later stage, 16,951 TCR beta sequences were associated with HLA alleles at 0.05 false discovery rate. The CMV antigen specificity of a few CMV-associated chains was confirmed through in vitro analysis. Looking again later, the authors saw that most CMV-associated TCR beta chains seemed HLA-restricted.

Trimming pared 1 base from V and 2 bases from J, leaving 11 bases between. The CDR3 extends over 15 amino acids. The germline V gene encodes CDR1 SEHNR and CDR2 FQNEAQ (reference sequence). In the PCR, 60 Vbeta and 13 Jbeta primers were used. Data came from immunoSEQ multiplex PCR; TCRdb stores just in-frame clones and leaves some out. The repertoire holds roughly 55,000 clones, with about three quarters as singletons. With regard to this clone: The antigen remains undetermined.

This rearrangement joins TRBV7-9 to TRBJ2-5; D gene unclear. This TCR derives from a female donor in good health and CMV-seronegative. Sequencing was performed on PBMCs. The CDR3 sequence: CASSLVGGQQETQYF. CDR3 nucleotide sequence: TGTGCCAGCAGCTTAGTGGGTGGGCAGCAAGAGACCCAGTACTTC.